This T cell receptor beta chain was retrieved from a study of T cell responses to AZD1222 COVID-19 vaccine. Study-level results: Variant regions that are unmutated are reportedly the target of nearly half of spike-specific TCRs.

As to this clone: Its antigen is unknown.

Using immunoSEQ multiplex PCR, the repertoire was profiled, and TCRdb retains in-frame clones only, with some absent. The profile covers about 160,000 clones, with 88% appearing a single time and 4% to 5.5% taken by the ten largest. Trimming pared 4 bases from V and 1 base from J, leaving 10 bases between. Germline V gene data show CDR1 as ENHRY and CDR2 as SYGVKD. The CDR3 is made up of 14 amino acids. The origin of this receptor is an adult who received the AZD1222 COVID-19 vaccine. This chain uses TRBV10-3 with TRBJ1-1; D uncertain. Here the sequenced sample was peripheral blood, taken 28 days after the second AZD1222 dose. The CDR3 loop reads CAISAPAGNTEAFF. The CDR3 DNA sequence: TGTGCCATCAGTGCCCCGGCGGGGAACACTGAAGCTTTCTTT.